The 8 T cell receptor beta chains presented below share a single source sample, sequenced in a study of read filtering for tumor transcriptome and immune sequencing. The library was built from about 400 ng RNA with molecular barcoded adaptors for alpha/delta and beta/gamma chains. MiXCR, run by TCRdb on the reads, gives a single entry per CDR3 protein. The sample has approximately 61,000 distinct CDR3 sequences, roughly 18% seen once; the top ten hold 11% to 15%. Material for sequencing was a population of CD138-negative cells sorted from bone marrow. These receptors originate from a donor aged 40 or over with multiple myeloma.

This clonotype came up a few times. V gene TRBV2 combines with J gene TRBJ2-5, with a tentative D call TRBD2 (6 bases). The germline CDR1 and CDR2 sequences are SNHLY and FYNNEI. This CDR3 has 14 amino acids. Trimming removed 5 bases from V and 2 bases from J, with 12 bases in between. The CDR3 nucleotides read TGTGCCAGCAGTCCCCGGGGGATACAAGAGACCCAGTACTTC. It is translated as CASSPRGIQETQYF.

This clonotype was picked up many times. The chain has TRBV10-2 and TRBJ1-2, with D unclear. The ends were cut back, 2 bases at V and 7 bases at J, with 11 bases in the middle. Germline CDR1 reads WSHSY; CDR2 reads SAAADI. This CDR3 spans 13 amino acids. The chain's CDR3 is CASSEEGLGGYTF. The CDR3 DNA reads as TGCGCCAGCAGTGAGGAGGGTTTAGGTGGCTACACCTTC.

This clonotype came up many times. V gene TRBV28 combines with J gene TRBJ1-1; tentatively, D is TRBD1 (5 bases). The CDR3 runs to 12 residues. Between the trimmed V and J ends, which lost 6 bases and 8 bases, there was a span of 13 bases. CDR1 is MDHEN, CDR2 SYDVKM, per germline. The CDR3 DNA sequence: TGTGCCAGCAGAACAGGTCTCTTGGAAGCTTTCTTT. This gives the protein CASRTGLLEAFF.

This clonotype was seen many times. The rearrangement uses TRBV7-2 and TRBJ1-5, with unresolved D. CDR3 size: 14 residues. Deletions cut 5 bases from V and 0 bases from J, with 8 bases between. Germline V CDR1 and CDR2: SGHTA, FQGNSA. CDR3 DNA sequence: TGTGCCAGCAGCGGTTATAATAGCAATCAGCCCCAGCATTTT. Its protein product is CASSGYNSNQPQHF.

The genes are TRBV5-4 and TRBJ2-5, with 8 bases matching TRBD1. Per the germline V gene, CDR1 is SGHNT and CDR2 is YYREEE (reference sequence). The V segment lost 4 bases and the J segment 1 base; nucleotides outside the gene matches: 9. This CDR3 is built from 16 residues. The CDR3 region is CASSTGQGKGQETQYF. CDR3 sequence (DNA): TGTGCCAGCAGCACCGGACAGGGTAAAGGCCAAGAGACCCAGTACTTC.

This clonotype was counted at least ten times. The J gene is TRBJ2-5, the V gene TRBV7-2; the D gene could be TRBD1 or TRBD2 (5 bases each). Looked up from germline, CDR1 is SGHTA and CDR2 is FQGNSA. The CDR3 runs to 13 residues. Trimming pared 4 bases from V and 4 bases from J, leaving 10 bases between. The CDR3 spells CASSSGTPETQYF. DNA for the CDR3: TGTGCCAGCAGCTCCGGGACCCCAGAGACCCAGTACTTC.

A word on this clonotype: This may be a read error: a much more frequent sequence differs by one nucleotide. The conserved closing phenylalanine or tryptophan is absent in this CDR3, likely reflecting a read error. The chain carries TRBV6-1 and TRBJ2-1, with 9 bases fitting TRBD2. Germline V CDR1 and CDR2: MNHNS, SASEGT. The CDR3 spans 14 residues. The V and J ends lost 7 bases and 8 bases, in that order; junction bases with no gene match: 9. The CDR3 loop is CASKGTSSSYEQFL. The DNA of the CDR3 is TGTGCCAGCAAGGGGACTAGCTCCTCGTATGAGCAGTTCCTC.

In this sample, this clonotype turned up many times. The V call is TRBV6-2 or TRBV6-3, the J call TRBJ2-5; 10 bases are a match to TRBD2. This CDR3 region has 17 residues. Germline V gene data show CDR1 as MNHEY and CDR2 as SVGEGT. V shed 2 bases, J shed 4 bases, and the junction held 10 bases outside the gene matches. The CDR3, as DNA: TGTGCCAGCAGTTACGGGGAACTAGCGGGAAAACGAGAGACCCAGTACTTC. It translates to CASSYGELAGKRETQYF.